These 26 T cell receptor beta chains share one sample of origin, sequenced in a study of radiotherapy plus CTLA-4 blockade in lung cancer. TCRdb's copy holds only in-frame clones and misses some; the assay was immunoSEQ multiplex PCR. The sample holds approximately 77,000 clones, around 79% seen once. The sequences come from peripheral blood, collected from a patient treated with radiotherapy plus ipilimumab. Receptors were obtained from a human donor with non-small cell lung cancer whose response to radiotherapy plus ipilimumab could not be evaluated. Some clones in this sample may be carry-over from other donors' samples.

This chain joins TRBV4-2 and TRBJ1-4, with no clear D. The V and J ends lost 0 bases and 8 bases respectively, with 13 bases between them. Germline CDR1 reads LGHNA; CDR2 reads YNFKEQ. The CDR3 length is 15 residues. The CDR3 sequence is CASSQDRGRWEKLFF. CDR3 sequence (DNA): TGTGCCAGCAGCCAAGATCGCGGGCGTTGGGAAAAACTGTTTTTT.

This clone was found a few times. This rearrangement joins TRBV10-3 to TRBJ1-5, with D uncertain. Trimming shortened V by 0 bases and J by 0 bases, and 12 bases separated the two germline ends. This CDR3 contains 17 residues. CDR1 ENHRY and CDR2 SYGVKD come from the germline V gene. The CDR3 loop reads CAISESPGRNSNQPQHF. The CDR3 DNA reads TGTGCCATCAGTGAGTCCCCCGGGAGAAATAGCAATCAGCCCCAGCATTTT.

J is TRBJ2-7 and V is TRBV21-1; the table's D call TRBD1 went unverified against the DNA. TRBV21-1 is designated a pseudogene. This CDR3 has 15 residues. In DNA, the CDR3 is TGTGCCAGCAGCAAACCGACAGGGTACCCCTACGAGCAGTACTTC. The encoded protein is CASSKPTGYPYEQYF.

The chain carries TRBV9 and TRBJ2-2; 9 nucleotides agree with TRBD2. Germline V gene data show CDR1 as SGDLS and CDR2 as YYNGEE. After removal of 5 bases from V and 5 bases from J, the junction contained 7 bases not matched to a gene. The CDR3 loop spans 15 amino acids. The CDR3 region is CASSQTAGGTGELFF. Here the CDR3 DNA reads TGTGCCAGCAGTCAAACAGCGGGGGGAACCGGGGAGCTGTTTTTT.

This clone is a singleton in its sample. V and J are TRBV2 and TRBJ1-1; 7 bases fit TRBD1. The CDR3 extends over 13 amino acids. From germline, CDR1 is SNHLY and CDR2 FYNNEI. With V trimmed by 7 bases and J by 1 base, 3 bases remained unmatched. CDR3 amino acids: CASTTGWNTEAFF. In DNA form, the CDR3 reads TGTGCCAGCACGACAGGGTGGAACACTGAAGCTTTCTTT.

Remarks on this clone: One end of the junction does not line up with germline, which may come from a read error. V and J are TRBV7-7 and TRBJ2-3; perhaps TRBD2 as D (6 bases). CDR1 and CDR2 from the germline V gene are SSHAT and FNYEAQ (reference sequence). This CDR3 is built from 16 residues. The CDR3 spells CASSLDAGSGTDTQYF. CDR3 sequence (DNA): TGTGCTAGCAGCTTAGATGCGGGGTCGGGCACAGATACGCAGTATTTT.

The genes are TRBV19 and TRBJ2-5; weak D call: TRBD1 (5 bases). The end of the DNA fits TRBJ2-7 better, so the J call may be wrong. There are 13 residues in the CDR3. Germline lookup yields CDR1 LNHDA and CDR2 SQIVND (reference sequence). CDR3 sequence (DNA): TGTGCCAGTAGTATAGGGGGCGCCTACGAGCAGTACTTC. Its translation: CASSIGGAYEQYF.

V gene TRBV12-5 combines with J gene TRBJ1-2; TRBD1 matches 10 bases. After removal of 0 bases from V and 8 bases from J, the junction contained 15 bases not matched to a gene. From germline, CDR1 is LGHNT and CDR2 FRNRAP. The CDR3 contains 18 residues. The CDR3 bases are TGTGCTAGTGGTTTGGTATTAGGGACAGGGGCCCCTATTGTCGGCTACACCTTC. Amino acid sequence: CASGLVLGTGAPIVGYTF.

This rearrangement joins TRBV2 to TRBJ1-2, with TRBD1 matching over 7 bases. V trimming: 6 bases; J trimming: 4 bases; junction bases outside the gene matches: 8. This CDR3 is built from 14 residues. The V gene's germline CDR1 is SNHLY and CDR2 FYNNEI. The CDR3 sequence: CASRGDSNLYGYTF. The CDR3 DNA reads as TGTGCCAGCAGGGGGGACAGCAACCTCTATGGCTACACCTTC.

The chain is built from TRBV5-1 and TRBJ1-1; 9 bases are a match to TRBD1. V shed 3 bases and J 5 bases; nucleotides not matched to a gene: 5. The CDR3 consists of 14 residues. The germline CDR1 and CDR2 sequences are SGHRS and YFSETQ. CDR3 in DNA: TGCGCCAGCAGCTGGGGACAGGGAAAGACTGAAGCTTTCTTT. Its translation: CASSWGQGKTEAFF.

The rearrangement uses TRBV19 and TRBJ2-7; no clear D gene. Between the trimmed V and J ends, which lost 3 bases and 6 bases, there was a span of 9 bases. Germline V gene data show CDR1 as LNHDA and CDR2 as SQIVND (reference sequence). The CDR3 runs 12 residues. For the CDR3, the DNA is TGTGCCAGTAGTATCTCTTCGGGCGAGCAGTACTTC. It codes for CASSISSGEQYF.

V is TRBV5-6 and J is TRBJ1-1; D may be TRBD1 (5 bases). This CDR3 contains 15 residues. Germline V lookup: CDR1 SGHDT, CDR2 YYEEEE. Between the trimmed V and J ends, which lost 0 bases and 2 bases, there was a span of 11 bases. The DNA of the CDR3 is TGTGCCAGCAGCTTGGGTTGGACAACCAACACTGAAGCTTTCTTT. Translated: CASSLGWTTNTEAFF.

Written as DNA, the CDR3 is TGTGCCAGCAGCTACAGGGGGCCTCAAGAGACCCAGTACTTC. It translates to CASSYRGPQETQYF. The rearrangement joins TRBV6-5 to TRBJ2-5; 9 bases align to TRBD1. The CDR3 length is 14 residues. Trimming removed 6 bases from V and 2 bases from J; junction bases left unmatched: 4. Germline assignment: CDR1 MNHEY and CDR2 SVGAGI.

The chain combines TRBV18 with TRBJ2-6; no definite D call. Germline lookup yields CDR1 KGHSH and CDR2 LQKENI. V was pared by 4 bases and J by 1 base, with 11 bases between. The CDR3 sequence is 16 residues long. CDR3 sequence: CASSLLEVSGANVLTF. Written as DNA, the CDR3 is TGTGCCAGCTCACTTCTAGAGGTTTCTGGGGCCAACGTCCTGACTTTC.

This clone was seen a single time. The genes are TRBV7-2 and TRBJ1-6, with 8 bases lining up with TRBD1. CDR1 is SGHTA, CDR2 FQGNSA, per germline. The V segment lost 5 bases and the J segment 5 bases; nucleotides outside the gene matches: 8. The CDR3 runs 16 residues. Written as DNA, the CDR3 is TGTGCCAGCAGCCCACTAGGGACAGGTGATAATTCACCCCTCCACTTT. Protein product: CASSPLGTGDNSPLHF.

This clone was recorded only once. This rearrangement joins TRBV18 to TRBJ2-5; 7 nucleotides line up with TRBD1. Germline assignment: CDR1 KGHSH and CDR2 LQKENI. Trimming cost V 5 bases and J 2 bases; bases outside gene matches: 5. The CDR3 has 14 amino acids. The DNA for the CDR3 is TGTGCCAGCTCATTGACAGGGTGGCAAGAGACCCAGTACTTC. Protein: CASSLTGWQETQYF.

The chain employs TRBV5-8 and TRBJ1-1; the match to TRBD1 covers 7 bases. CDR1 and CDR2 from the germline V gene are SGHTS and YDEGEE. Germline trimming cut 4 bases from V and 4 bases from J; bases unmatched to any gene: 4. The CDR3 is made up of 13 amino acids. The CDR3 sequence is CASSVSGGTEAFF. CDR3 nucleotide sequence: TGTGCCAGCAGCGTGTCAGGGGGCACTGAAGCTTTCTTT.

The genes are TRBV5-1 and TRBJ2-3; no firm D call. Trimming stripped 4 bases from V and 2 bases from J, with 8 bases between. CDR3 size: 13 residues. CDR1 is SGHRS, CDR2 YFSETQ, per germline. The CDR3: CASSPSSTDTQYF. CDR3 DNA sequence: TGCGCCAGCAGCCCGTCCTCCACAGATACGCAGTATTTT.

The genes are TRBV28 and TRBJ1-5, with no clear D. Germline V gene sequence: CDR1 MDHEN, CDR2 SYDVKM. With 6 bases removed from V and 7 bases from J, the gap between germline ends came to 13 bases. This CDR3 comprises 13 residues. Written as DNA, the CDR3 is TGTGCCAGCAGCCTCGGGATGAAACAGCCCCAGCATTTT. Amino acid sequence: CASSLGMKQPQHF.

The chain carries TRBV4-1 and TRBJ1-6; 7 bases are a match to TRBD1. The CDR3 has 16 amino acids. Looked up from germline, CDR1 is MGHRA and CDR2 is YSYEKL. The ends lost 1 base at V and 0 bases at J; junction bases unmatched: 0. CDR3 coding DNA: TGCGCCAGCAGCCAAGGACAGGGCTCCTATAATTCACCCCTCCACTTT. Translation: CASSQGQGSYNSPLHF.

The chain joins TRBV7-6 to TRBJ2-7; D remains ambiguous. This CDR3 is 12 amino acids long. Germline CDR1 and CDR2: SGHVS and FNYEAQ. The V and J ends lost 5 bases and 5 bases respectively, with 10 bases between them. This CDR3 is CASSPASHEQYF. In DNA form, the CDR3 reads TGTGCCAGCAGCCCCGCAAGCCACGAGCAGTACTTC.

This chain uses TRBV28 with TRBJ1-2; weak D call: TRBD1 (6 bases). V lost 11 bases, J lost 0 bases, and 13 bases lay in between. Looked up from germline, CDR1 is MDHEN and CDR2 is SYDVKM. CDR3 size: 13 residues. The CDR3 DNA is TGTGCCGTCGACAGGAGAGCTAACTATGGCTACACCTTC. Translated, it gives CAVDRRANYGYTF.

V usage is TRBV5-1 and J usage is TRBJ2-5, with 7 bases identical to TRBD1. The length of the CDR3 is 14 residues. With 3 bases clipped from V and 3 bases from J, the junction kept 5 bases outside the gene matches. Germline values: CDR1 SGHRS, CDR2 YFSETQ. For the CDR3, the DNA is TGCGCCAGCAGCTCGTGGCAGGGGGAAGAGACCCAGTACTTC. As protein: CASSSWQGEETQYF. The variable domain in full, with the rest retrieved from reference TRBV5-1 and TRBJ2-5, is KAGVTQTPRYLIKTRGQQVTLSCSPISGHRSVSWYQQTPGQGLQFLFEYFSETQRNKGNFPGRFSGRQFSNSRSEMNVSTLELGDSALYLCASSSWQGEETQYFGPGTRLLVL.

As to this clone: The same CDR3 can be traced to other DNA sequences in this sample. The genes are TRBV27 and TRBJ2-2, with 12 bases lining up with TRBD2. Germline CDR1 MNHEY, CDR2 SMNVEV (reference sequence). The CDR3 contains 16 residues. Trimming cost V 5 bases and J 5 bases; bases outside gene matches: 6. The CDR3, as DNA: TGTGCCAGCAGTCCCGGACTAGCGGGGATTACCGGGGAGCTGTTTTTT. Residues: CASSPGLAGITGELFF.

V is TRBV4-2 and J is TRBJ2-4, with 8 bases matching TRBD2. J gave up 6 bases and V 0 bases, and 7 bases lay outside the gene matches. This CDR3 region has 16 residues. The germline CDR1 and CDR2 sequences are LGHNA and YNFKEQ. This chain's CDR3 is CASSQDLGGVGNIQYF. CDR3 coding DNA: TGTGCCAGCAGCCAAGATCTCGGGGGGGTGGGAAACATTCAGTACTTC.

The genes are TRBV7-2 and TRBJ1-2; 7 nucleotides line up with TRBD1. Germline loops: CDR1 SGHTA, CDR2 FQGNSA. The trim removed 3 bases at V and 8 bases at J, leaving 9 bases unmatched. CDR3 length: 14 residues. The CDR3, as DNA: TGTGCCAGCAGCTTCCGGGACAGTGCTCGGGGCTACACCTTC. Translating it yields CASSFRDSARGYTF.